Below, one T cell receptor beta chain is given with its context. The clone's antigen remains unknown. No clone much larger than this one lies a single base away; base qualities are absent. Counted from cysteine to phenylalanine, this CDR3 has 19 amino acids. The sequence is cut down to CDR3 DNA, 57 bases in frame from base 1. V gives up 0 bases and J gives up 1 base, and the segment between their germline ends measures 19 bases. The germline V gene sets CDR1 to SQVTM and CDR2 to ANQGSEA. This entry comes from a study of technical replicates of blood from a few donors (TCRdb year 2017). Libraries were constructed by the immunoSEQ multiplex PCR assay. TCRdb re-hosts the immuneACCESS table, in-frame sequences only. Its copies lack some clones; in the studies checked, an unresolved V gene accounts for under half of them, and the cause for the rest is not known. A total of over 45,000 clones appear in this sample, roughly 92% of them only once. The ten largest account for about 3.9% of the sample.

This sequence uses TRBV29-1 and TRBJ2-6; TRBD1 is perhaps the D gene, given 6 matching bases. This TCR was recovered from a human donor in good health. Some clones in this sample may be carry-over from other donors' samples. Sequencing input: PBMCs. The nucleotides read TGCAGCGTTGAAGATCGTGTGTCAGGGGTTAGGTCTGGGGCCAACGTCCTGACTTTC. This translates into CSVEDRVSGVRSGANVLTF.